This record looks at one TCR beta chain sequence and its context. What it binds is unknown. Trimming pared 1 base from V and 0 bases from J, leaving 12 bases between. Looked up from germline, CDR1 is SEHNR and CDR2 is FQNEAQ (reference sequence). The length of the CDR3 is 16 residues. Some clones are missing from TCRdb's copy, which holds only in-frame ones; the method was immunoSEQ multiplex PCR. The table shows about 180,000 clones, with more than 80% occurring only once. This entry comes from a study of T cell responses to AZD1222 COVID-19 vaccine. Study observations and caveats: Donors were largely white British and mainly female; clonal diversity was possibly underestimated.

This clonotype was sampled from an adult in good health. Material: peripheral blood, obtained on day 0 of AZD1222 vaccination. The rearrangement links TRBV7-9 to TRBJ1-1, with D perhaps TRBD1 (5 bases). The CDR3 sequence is CASSLGQGHMNTEAFF. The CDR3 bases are TGTGCCAGCAGCTTAGGCCAAGGACATATGAACACTGAAGCTTTCTTT.